The following is a T cell receptor (beta chain) sequence with its context. The antigen is not known. The data belong to a study of T cell responses to AZD1222 COVID-19 vaccine. Notes on the study in general: A reported finding is that nearly half of spike-specific TCRs target unmutated variant regions.

Trimming shortened V by 0 bases and J by 4 bases, and 11 bases separated the two germline ends. This CDR3 region has 14 residues. Germline lookup yields CDR1 SQVTM and CDR2 ANQGSEA. This table comes from immunoSEQ multiplex PCR, and its TCRdb copy is limited to in-frame clones, with some not included. Among about 150,000 clones, more than 75% were seen once, and the ten largest hold just under 2%. This specimen was peripheral blood, taken 28 days after the second AZD1222 dose. The V call is TRBV29-1, the J call TRBJ2-3, with unresolved D. The TCR was taken from an adult who received the AZD1222 COVID-19 vaccine. The CDR3 DNA follows: TGCAGCGTTGAAGATCGGAGACTGTCAGATACGCAGTATTTT. Translating it yields CSVEDRRLSDTQYF.